One and the same sample provided the 28 T cell receptor beta chains below, sequenced in a study of response to subunit inactivated influenza vaccine. One entry per CDR3 protein, called by TCRdb with MiXCR from the RT-PCR reads. The profile shows about 830,000 distinct CDR3 sequences, less than 20% of them singletons. Sequenced here: PBMCs from blood, sampled about 5 days after vaccination. The receptors here all came from a middle-aged man who received an inactivated influenza vaccine.

A few counts support this clonotype. V gene TRBV7-6 combines with J gene TRBJ2-2; TRBD2 matches at 10 bases. J was trimmed by 5 bases and V by 1 base; bases with no gene match: 1. CDR3 length: 15 residues. CDR1 and CDR2 from the germline V gene are SGHVS and FNYEAQ. CDR3 protein: CASSLVLAGTGELFF. CDR3 in DNA: TGTGCCAGCAGCTTAGTACTAGCGGGGACCGGGGAGCTGTTTTTT.

This clonotype was found a few times. The chain recombines TRBV30 with TRBJ1-2, with D possibly being TRBD1 (6 bases). V shed 4 bases and J shed 7 bases, with 16 bases lying between them. The CDR3 has 13 residues. Germline V lookup: CDR1 GTSNPN, CDR2 SVGIG (reference sequence). CDR3 sequence (DNA): TGTGCCTGGACCCCAAGGGGGTGGAGTGGCTACACCTTC. Translating it yields CAWTPRGWSGYTF.

Here the CDR3 reads CASSTGGGNEKLFF. CDR3 in DNA: TGCGCCAGCAGCACCGGGGGGGGGAATGAAAAACTGTTTTTT. The chain carries TRBV5-1 and TRBJ1-4, with a weak D call TRBD1 (5 bases). The V end was cut by 4 bases, the J end by 5 bases, with 12 bases between. The CDR3 runs 14 residues. CDR1 and CDR2 from the germline V gene are SGHRS and YFSETQ.

This clonotype was counted between two and nine times. The V gene is TRBV7-2, the J gene TRBJ2-1, with 10 bases lining up with TRBD2. Germline V gene data show CDR1 as SGHTA and CDR2 as FQGNSA. Trimming took 4 bases from V and 5 from J; bases not matched to a gene: 5. CDR3 size: 15 residues. CDR3 loop: CASSSLAGVNNEQFF. The DNA of the CDR3 is TGTGCCAGCAGCTCGCTAGCGGGAGTGAACAATGAGCAGTTCTTC.

This clonotype was detected only a few times. The chain carries TRBV6-1 and TRBJ2-7; TRBD1 or TRBD2 may be the D gene (7 bases each). CDR3 length equals 15 residues. V shed 6 bases and J shed 0 bases, with 15 bases lying between them. Germline CDR1 reads MNHNS; CDR2 reads SASEGT. CDR3 DNA: TGTGCCAGCAGGGAGGGGAGGGGGCTCTCCTACGAGCAGTACTTC. Amino acids: CASREGRGLSYEQYF.

This clonotype was seen only a few times. The rearrangement joins TRBV4-2 to TRBJ1-4; possible D gene TRBD1, 5 bases. Germline CDR1 reads LGHNA; CDR2 reads YNFKEQ. V lost 1 base and J lost 3, with 9 bases in between. The CDR3 has 15 residues. The CDR3 spells CASSQVGGANEKLFF. Here the CDR3 DNA reads TGTGCCAGCAGCCAAGTGGGGGGAGCTAATGAAAAACTGTTTTTT.

This clonotype has a single count. The J gene is TRBJ1-1, the V gene TRBV21-1. TRBV21-1 is tagged as a pseudogene. The CDR3 covers 16 residues. The CDR3 is CASSLFRPDRNTEAFF. Written as DNA, the CDR3 is TGTGCCAGCAGCTTATTTAGACCGGACCGGAACACTGAAGCTTTCTTT.

This clonotype appeared a few times. V usage is TRBV7-3 and J usage is TRBJ2-2; 12 bases fit TRBD2. Per the germline V gene, CDR1 is SGHTA and CDR2 is FQGTGA. The CDR3 totals 15 residues. With 5 bases clipped from V and 6 bases from J, the junction kept 4 bases outside the gene matches. The CDR3: CASSILAGGAGELFF. CDR3 DNA: TGTGCCAGCAGCATACTAGCGGGAGGCGCCGGGGAGCTGTTTTTT.

This clonotype was found a few times. The junction and the germline gene differ at one end; a read error may be behind it. The chain has TRBV9 and TRBJ2-5; D might be TRBD2 (6 bases). There are 13 residues in the CDR3. CDR1 and CDR2 (germline): SGDLS, YYNGEE. The DNA of the CDR3 is TGTGCCAGCAGCGCCCGACTAGGGGAGATCCAGTACTTC. The encoded protein is CASSARLGEIQYF.

This clonotype appeared many times. J is TRBJ2-3 and V is TRBV20-1, with a possible D match to TRBD2 (6 bases). V was shortened by 6 bases and J by 2 bases, with 12 bases between the two germline ends. The CDR3 length is 13 residues. Per germline, CDR1 DFQATT and CDR2 SNEGSKA (reference sequence). The CDR3 DNA reads TGCAGTGCACGTTGGGGGGACACAGATACGCAGTATTTT. Translated, it gives CSARWGDTDTQYF.

This chain links TRBV7-3 with TRBJ2-1, with a weak D call TRBD2 (6 bases). The CDR3 sequence is 16 residues long. CDR1 is SGHTA, CDR2 FQGTGA, per germline. Trimming took 1 base from V and 0 from J, leaving 10 bases between them. The CDR3 DNA is TGTGCCAGCAGCTTAAAGGGGACTTCCTCCTACAATGAGCAGTTCTTC. It encodes CASSLKGTSSYNEQFF. Looking up the rest from reference TRBV7-3 and TRBJ2-1 gives the full variable domain: GAGVSQTPSNKVTEKGKYVELRCDPISGHTALYWYRQSLGQGPEFLIYFQGTGAADDSGLPNDRFFAVRPEGSVSTLKIQRTERGDSAVYLCASSLKGTSSYNEQFFGPGTRLTVL.

This clonotype has a count of ten or more. The chain links TRBV4-3 to TRBJ2-7; TRBD2 aligns across 7 bases. This CDR3 contains 14 residues. The trim removed 5 bases at V and 2 bases at J, leaving 6 bases unmatched. Germline CDR1 LGHNA, CDR2 YSLEER. CDR3 residues: CASSWSSGTYEQYF. The CDR3 coding sequence is TGCGCCAGCAGCTGGTCTAGCGGAACCTACGAGCAGTACTTC.

This chain uses TRBV7-2 with TRBJ2-1; either TRBD1 or TRBD2 may fit D (5 bases each). Germline CDR1 and CDR2: SGHTA and FQGNSA. The V end lost 8 bases, the J end lost 5 bases, and 16 bases lay between the germline ends. The CDR3 is 14 residues long. The CDR3 is CASLVIGADNEQFF. CDR3 DNA: TGTGCCAGCTTAGTTATCGGGGCAGACAATGAGCAGTTCTTC. The complete variable domain, with remaining parts taken from reference TRBV7-2 and TRBJ2-1, reads GAGVSQSPSNKVTEKGKDVELRCDPISGHTALYWYRQSLGQGLEFLIYFQGNSAPDKSGLPSDRFSAERTGGSVSTLTIQRTQQEDSAVYLCASLVIGADNEQFFGPGTRLTVL.

CDR3 DNA sequence: TGTGCCAGCAGTTACGGGACAATTCCGAACACCGGGGAGCTGTTTTTT. As protein: CASSYGTIPNTGELFF. The rearrangement joins TRBV6-5 to TRBJ2-2; D might be TRBD1 (6 bases). This CDR3 has 16 residues. CDR1 is MNHEY and CDR2 is SVGAGI in the germline V gene. V gave up 2 bases and J gave up 0 bases, with 10 bases separating them.

This clonotype was seen more than once but under ten times. This chain links TRBV7-2 with TRBJ1-2, with TRBD1 as a possible D gene (5 bases). The V gene lost 1 base and the J gene lost 2 bases, with 8 bases spanning the gap. In germline, CDR1 is SGHTA, CDR2 FQGNSA. CDR3 length: 14 residues. The CDR3 DNA reads TGTGCCAGCAGCTTAGGTTGGGGGAACTATGGCTACACCTTC. This gives the protein CASSLGWGNYGYTF. Drawing the rest from reference TRBV7-2 and TRBJ1-2, the complete variable domain is GAGVSQSPSNKVTEKGKDVELRCDPISGHTALYWYRQSLGQGLEFLIYFQGNSAPDKSGLPSDRFSAERTGGSVSTLTIQRTQQEDSAVYLCASSLGWGNYGYTFGSGTRLTVV.

This sequence joins TRBV20-1 and TRBJ2-3, with D possibly TRBD2 on 6 matching bases. Trimming took 3 bases from V and 6 from J, leaving 13 bases between them. The V gene's germline CDR1 is DFQATT and CDR2 SNEGSKA (reference sequence). The CDR3 spans 13 residues. The CDR3 loop reads CSASSGGYDTQYF. CDR3 coding DNA: TGCAGTGCTAGCTCCGGAGGGTATGATACGCAGTATTTT.

The CDR3 DNA sequence: TGCGCCAGCAGCGTCGCCTCACAGGGAAGCTCCTACGAGCAGTACTTC. Its protein product is CASSVASQGSSYEQYF. The J gene is TRBJ2-7, the V gene TRBV5-1; maybe TRBD1 (6 bases). This CDR3 contains 16 residues. Trimming pared 4 bases from V and 0 bases from J, leaving 17 bases between. The germline V gene encodes CDR1 SGHRS and CDR2 YFSETQ.

This chain joins TRBV18 and TRBJ1-5; maybe TRBD1 (5 bases). CDR3 length: 16 amino acids. Germline CDR1 is KGHSH and CDR2 is LQKENI. Trimming removed 2 bases from V and 0 bases from J, with 11 bases in between. The CDR3 DNA is TGTGCCAGCTCACCATCCGAGGGGTATAGCAATCAGCCCCAGCATTTT. This translates into CASSPSEGYSNQPQHF.

This clonotype was seen at least ten times. The CDR3 DNA is TGTGCCACCAGCAGAGATAACAAAGATACGCAGTATTTT. It is translated as CATSRDNKDTQYF. This sequence joins TRBV15 and TRBJ2-3; D gene unclear. The CDR3 contains 13 residues. Germline loops: CDR1 LNHNV, CDR2 YYDKDF (reference sequence). The V end was cut by 0 bases, the J end by 5 bases, with 6 bases between.

In this sample, this clonotype turned up a few times. This chain uses TRBV9 with TRBJ2-5; 9 bases map to TRBD1. Germline-derived CDR1 and CDR2 are SGDLS and YYNGEE. This CDR3 contains 15 residues. J lost 5 bases, V lost 4 bases, and 9 bases had no gene match. CDR3 in amino acids: CASSIGTGFGETQYF. In DNA form, the CDR3 reads TGTGCCAGCAGCATCGGGACAGGGTTTGGGGAGACCCAGTACTTC.

This clonotype has just a few counts. J is TRBJ1-1 and V is TRBV6-1; D may be TRBD1 (6 bases). CDR3 length equals 14 residues. V shed 8 bases and J shed 0 bases, with 13 bases lying between them. Looked up from germline, CDR1 is MNHNS and CDR2 is SASEGT. DNA for the CDR3: TGTGCCAGCCGATCGACAGGATTGAACACTGAAGCTTTCTTT. Its protein is CASRSTGLNTEAFF.

This clonotype turned up a few times. The chain carries TRBV20-1 and TRBJ1-5, with D unclear. CDR1 is DFQATT and CDR2 is SNEGSKA in the germline V gene (reference sequence). This CDR3 has 14 amino acids. Deletions cut 1 base from V and 9 bases from J, with 16 bases between. The chain's CDR3 is CSARVGRGRAPQHF. The CDR3, as DNA: TGCAGTGCTAGAGTAGGGCGGGGAAGGGCGCCCCAGCATTTT.

This clonotype has a count of ten or more. The V call is TRBV6-6, the J call TRBJ1-1, with D uncertain. Germline V gene data show CDR1 as MNHNY and CDR2 as SVGAGI (reference sequence). V lost 7 bases to trimming and J lost 5 bases, with 11 bases between them. The CDR3 spans 12 residues. CDR3 nucleotides: TGTGCCAGCACCCGCAGAGATACTGAAGCTTTCTTT. It translates to CASTRRDTEAFF.

CDR3 sequence reads: CASSRMTGVNEQFF. Here the CDR3 DNA reads TGCGCCAGCAGCCGCATGACAGGGGTCAATGAGCAGTTCTTC. The chain recombines TRBV4-3 with TRBJ2-1; 8 bases align to TRBD1. CDR1 and CDR2 (germline): LGHNA, YSLEER. V lost 4 bases to trimming and J lost 6 bases; unmatched junction nucleotides: 5. The CDR3 has 14 residues.

This clonotype was seen at least ten times. The genes are TRBV10-3 and TRBJ2-7; 8 bases line up with TRBD1. V gave up 4 bases and J gave up 3 bases; unmatched junction bases: 5. The CDR3 runs 14 residues. Germline values: CDR1 ENHRY, CDR2 SYGVKD. The CDR3 DNA reads TGTGCCATCAGTGCCCAGACAGGGGACTACGAGCAGTACTTC. It codes for CAISAQTGDYEQYF.

The chain uses TRBV27 and TRBJ2-3; weak D call: TRBD2 (5 bases). The germline V gene encodes CDR1 MNHEY and CDR2 SMNVEV (reference sequence). Between the trimmed V and J ends, which lost 5 bases and 2 bases, there was a span of 14 bases. The CDR3 covers 15 residues. The CDR3 is CASSPLALDTDTQYF. The CDR3, as DNA: TGTGCCAGCAGTCCGTTAGCGCTAGACACAGATACGCAGTATTTT.

The sample holds a few counts of this clonotype. The J gene is TRBJ2-1, the V gene TRBV12-3 or TRBV12-4; no definite D call. The V end lost 6 bases, the J end lost 7 bases, and 13 bases lay between the germline ends. The CDR3 extends over 13 amino acids. Written as DNA, the CDR3 is TGTGCCAGCAGAAACCTTAGGCAGAATGAGCAGTTCTTC. Residues: CASRNLRQNEQFF.

In this sample, this clonotype turned up a few times. The chain joins TRBV9 to TRBJ2-1; D possibly matches TRBD1 or TRBD2 (5 bases each). The CDR3 has 15 residues. Germline values: CDR1 SGDLS, CDR2 YYNGEE. Trimming removed 3 bases from V and 4 bases from J, with 14 bases in between. CDR3 nucleotide sequence: TGTGCCAGCAGCGAGAGGGACGGGTCATACAATGAGCAGTTCTTC. Protein product: CASSERDGSYNEQFF.